The 7 T cell receptor beta chains given below trace back to one sample, sequenced in a study of blood T cell repertoires in COVID-19. Sequenced by immunoSEQ multiplex PCR; TCRdb stores in-frame clones only, minus some. The sample has tens of thousands of clones, over 75% seen once. Sequenced: peripheral blood. These receptors all come from a man between 70 and 80 years old with COVID-19, enrolled during active disease.

The J gene is TRBJ1-1, the V gene TRBV11-3; D remains unclear. The germline gives CDR1 SGHNT, CDR2 YENEEA. The CDR3 has 16 amino acids. V was shortened by 5 bases and J by 3 bases, with 19 bases between the two germline ends. CDR3: CASSDGGVRGDTEAFF. The CDR3 coding sequence is TGTGCCAGCAGCGATGGAGGCGTACGGGGAGACACTGAAGCTTTCTTT.

The chain joins TRBV9 to TRBJ1-3; D gene uncertain. This CDR3 has 14 residues. V was shortened by 0 bases and J by 3 bases, with 7 bases between the two germline ends. In germline, CDR1 is SGDLS, CDR2 YYNGEE. Here the CDR3 DNA reads TGTGCCAGCAGCGTAGATACAGTTGGAAACACCATATATTTT. Translating it yields CASSVDTVGNTIYF.

Written as DNA, the CDR3 is TGTGCCAGCAGCTTATCCCCCAGTCCGGGAGACGATGAGCAGTTCTTC. Translating it yields CASSLSPSPGDDEQFF. The chain employs TRBV7-3 and TRBJ2-1, with D maybe TRBD2 (6 bases). V lost 2 bases to trimming and J lost 8 bases, with 19 bases between them. The CDR3 runs 16 residues. From germline, CDR1 is SGHTA and CDR2 FQGTGA.

This clone was recorded once. The chain is built from TRBV7-2 and TRBJ1-2, with D maybe TRBD1 (5 bases). CDR1 and CDR2 (germline): SGHTA, FQGNSA. CDR3 length equals 13 residues. V lost 5 bases and J 2 bases, leaving 9 bases between the germline ends. The CDR3 DNA sequence: TGTGCCAGCAGCCCGGCAGGGAACTATGGCTACACCTTC. Its protein is CASSPAGNYGYTF.

This clone was counted a few times. This rearrangement joins TRBV5-4 to TRBJ2-3; D is unresolved. The CDR3 has 14 residues. The ends were cut back, 1 base at V and 1 base at J, with 7 bases in the middle. Per germline, CDR1 SGHNT and CDR2 YYREEE (reference sequence). CDR3 DNA: TGTGCCAGCAGCTTGAATCCCGGCACAGATACGCAGTATTTT. Protein: CASSLNPGTDTQYF.

J is TRBJ2-1 and V is TRBV5-4; 10 bases fit TRBD2. This CDR3 has 15 amino acids. The J segment lost 5 bases and the V segment lost 5 bases, leaving 7 bases of the junction unmatched. Germline V gene data show CDR1 as SGHNT and CDR2 as YYREEE (reference sequence). The CDR3 DNA follows: TGTGCCAGCAGGTCCGGGACTAGCGTCGACAATGAGCAGTTCTTC. Protein sequence: CASRSGTSVDNEQFF.

The genes are TRBV9 and TRBJ2-7; 13 bases match TRBD2. Germline V gene lookup returns CDR1 SGDLS and CDR2 YYNGEE. This CDR3 comprises 15 residues. V was pared by 0 bases and J by 9 bases, with 6 bases of the junction left unmatched. The chain's CDR3 is CASSVGTSGGLRQYF. The CDR3 DNA reads as TGTGCCAGCAGCGTAGGGACTAGCGGGGGCCTCCGGCAGTACTTC. Together with reference TRBV9 and TRBJ2-7, the CDR3 gives the full variable domain: DSGVTQTPKHLITATGQRVTLRCSPRSGDLSVYWYQQSLDQGLQFLIQYYNGEERAKGNILERFSAQQFPDLHSELNLSSLELGDSALYFCASSVGTSGGLRQYFGPGTRLTVT.